Below are 30 T cell receptor beta chains sequenced from a single sample in a study of shared T cell receptors in the human thymus. TCRdb's table, derived via immunoSEQ multiplex PCR, lists solely in-frame clones and lacks some. This table holds hundreds of thousands of clones, about four fifths found once. This same sample was also part of a study on human thymus T cells.

The sequencing sample was made of thymocytes. Receptor source: a boy younger than two with a congenital heart defect.

This clone has only one observation. V gene TRBV6-1 combines with J gene TRBJ2-7; 10 bases fit TRBD1. The CDR3 is 15 amino acids. V shed 7 bases and J 2 bases; nucleotides not matched to a gene: 8. Germline CDR1 MNHNS, CDR2 SASEGT. The CDR3 here is CASNRTGTGAYEQYF. The DNA for the CDR3 is TGTGCCAGCAACAGAACCGGGACAGGGGCCTACGAGCAGTACTTC.

This chain uses TRBV7-9 with TRBJ2-3; 7 bases fit TRBD2. Looked up from germline, CDR1 is SEHNR and CDR2 is FQNEAQ (reference sequence). CDR3 length equals 16 residues. V lost 1 base and J lost 6; bases outside the gene matches: 10. In nucleotides, the CDR3 is TGTGCCAGCAGCTTAGGGGCTAGCGGCTTCTTGGATACGCAGTATTTT. Its protein is CASSLGASGFLDTQYF.

The chain is built from TRBV7-6 and TRBJ2-7; D is unclear. V was pared by 0 bases and J by 4 bases, with 19 bases between. CDR1 is SGHVS, CDR2 FNYEAQ, per germline. The CDR3 contains 17 residues. CDR3 nucleotide sequence: TGTGCCAGCAGCTTAGCGTCCCCTGATACCAACTGTTACGAGCAGTACTTC. Translating it yields CASSLASPDTNCYEQYF. Looking up the rest from reference TRBV7-6 and TRBJ2-7 gives the full variable domain: GAGVSQSPRYKVTKRGQDVALRCDPISGHVSLYWYRQALGQGPEFLTYFNYEAQQDKSGLPNDRFSAERPEGSISTLTIQRTEQRDSAMYRCASSLASPDTNCYEQYFGPGTRLTVT.

V is TRBV5-1 and J is TRBJ2-1; tentatively, D is TRBD2 (6 bases). The germline CDR1 and CDR2 sequences are SGHRS and YFSETQ. The CDR3 loop spans 16 amino acids. The V end lost 3 bases, the J end lost 5 bases, and 18 bases lay between the germline ends. CDR3 in DNA: TGCGCCAGCAGCTGGAGTGGGGGGAACTACAACAATGAGCAGTTCTTC. Amino acids: CASSWSGGNYNNEQFF. The full variable domain, its missing parts supplied by reference TRBV5-1 and TRBJ2-1, is KAGVTQTPRYLIKTRGQQVTLSCSPISGHRSVSWYQQTPGQGLQFLFEYFSETQRNKGNFPGRFSGRQFSNSRSEMNVSTLELGDSALYLCASSWSGGNYNNEQFFGPGTRLTVL.

The chain employs TRBV14 and TRBJ1-2, with D perhaps matching TRBD1 (5 bases). The CDR3 length is 16 residues. Between the trimmed V and J ends, which lost 0 bases and 5 bases, there was a span of 16 bases. Germline CDR1 reads SGHDN; CDR2 reads FVKESK. This chain's CDR3 is CASSQERRGRVYGYTF. DNA for the CDR3: TGTGCCAGCAGCCAAGAACGGCGGGGGAGAGTATATGGCTACACCTTC.

The rearrangement links TRBV2 to TRBJ2-1, with 11 bases lining up with TRBD2. The CDR3 loop spans 19 amino acids. Germline trimming cut 7 bases from V and 0 bases from J; bases unmatched to any gene: 14. Germline loops: CDR1 SNHLY, CDR2 FYNNEI. The CDR3 nucleotides are TGTGCCAGCAAAGAGACCGGGACTAGCGGAGCCAACTCCTACAATGAGCAGTTCTTC. It specifies CASKETGTSGANSYNEQFF. Drawing the rest from reference TRBV2 and TRBJ2-1, the complete variable domain is EPEVTQTPSHQVTQMGQEVILRCVPISNHLYFYWYRQILGQKVEFLVSFYNNEISEKSEIFDDQFSVERPDGSNFTLKIRSTKLEDSAMYFCASKETGTSGANSYNEQFFGPGTRLTVL.

The chain couples TRBV7-2 to TRBJ1-2; D may be TRBD1 (6 bases). Germline CDR1 is SGHTA and CDR2 is FQGNSA. The V end was cut by 0 bases, the J end by 4 bases, with 12 bases between. The CDR3 is 15 amino acids. The CDR3 sequence: CASSLAQQGSYGYTF. As DNA, the CDR3 is TGTGCCAGCAGCTTAGCCCAACAGGGTTCCTATGGCTACACCTTC.

The count of this clone is one. The chain uses TRBV7-2 and TRBJ1-1, with TRBD1 identical over 8 bases. The junction had 5 bases not matched to a gene; V was cut back by 5 bases and J by 0 bases. Germline CDR1 and CDR2: SGHTA and FQGNSA. This CDR3 is 15 amino acids long. Here the CDR3 DNA reads TGTGCCAGCAGCCCTAGACAGGGGATGAACACTGAAGCTTTCTTT. This gives the protein CASSPRQGMNTEAFF.

V gene TRBV27 combines with J gene TRBJ2-3; D perhaps matches TRBD2 (5 bases). CDR1 MNHEY and CDR2 SMNVEV come from the germline V gene (reference sequence). V shed 11 bases and J shed 4 bases, with 13 bases lying between them. This CDR3 is built from 12 residues. CDR3 in DNA: TGTGCCGTAGGAGGCGGGCCAGATACGCAGTATTTT. This translates into CAVGGGPDTQYF.

The J gene is TRBJ2-7, the V gene TRBV29-1, with TRBD1 identical over 10 bases. V lost 6 bases and J lost 5; bases outside the gene matches: 16. The germline gives CDR1 SQVTM, CDR2 ANQGSEA. This CDR3 region has 16 residues. CDR3 protein: CSVDLIGDRGIHEQYF. The DNA of the CDR3 is TGCAGCGTCGACCTCATAGGGGACAGGGGAATCCACGAGCAGTACTTC.

The chain carries TRBV30 and TRBJ2-7; 7 bases are a match to TRBD1. Germline loops: CDR1 GTSNPN, CDR2 SVGIG (reference sequence). The CDR3 length is 20 residues. After removal of 2 bases from V and 1 base from J, the junction contained 23 bases not matched to a gene. The CDR3 reads CAWSWGHRGVQPDFSYEQYF. In DNA, the CDR3 is TGTGCCTGGAGTTGGGGACACAGGGGCGTCCAACCTGACTTTTCCTACGAGCAGTACTTC.

A word on this clone: This sample also contains other DNA sequences that code for the same CDR3. The gene calls are TRBV9 and TRBJ2-7, with 7 bases that match TRBD2. Per the germline V gene, CDR1 is SGDLS and CDR2 is YYNGEE. After removal of 2 bases from V and 4 bases from J, the junction contained 9 bases not matched to a gene. The CDR3 covers 15 residues. The CDR3 sequence: CASSVGLAEPYEQYF. The CDR3 DNA reads TGTGCCAGCAGCGTGGGGCTAGCGGAGCCTTACGAGCAGTACTTC.

V is TRBV2 and J is TRBJ1-4; 7 bases line up with TRBD1. The V and J ends lost 6 bases and 6 bases, in that order; junction bases with no gene match: 4. This CDR3 comprises 13 residues. CDR1 SNHLY and CDR2 FYNNEI come from the germline V gene. The CDR3 protein is CASRPGTDEKLFF. CDR3 coding DNA: TGTGCCAGCAGACCCGGGACAGATGAAAAACTGTTTTTT.

J is TRBJ2-2 and V is TRBV30, with TRBD2 as a possible D gene (6 bases). This CDR3 has 15 amino acids. Germline lookup yields CDR1 GTSNPN and CDR2 SVGIG (reference sequence). V lost 4 bases and J 6 bases, leaving 18 bases between the germline ends. CDR3 protein: CAWTPTRLFPGELFF. DNA for the CDR3: TGTGCCTGGACCCCGACTAGGTTGTTCCCCGGGGAGCTGTTTTTT.

The J gene is TRBJ2-7, the V gene TRBV6-5; possible D gene TRBD1, 6 bases. Trimming removed 5 bases from V and 4 bases from J, with 18 bases in between. Germline CDR1 MNHEY, CDR2 SVGAGI. The CDR3 is 15 residues long. The CDR3 sequence: CASSIQGGSHYEQYF. CDR3 DNA: TGTGCCAGCAGTATCCAAGGGGGTTCCCATTACGAGCAGTACTTC.

The rearrangement links TRBV2 to TRBJ1-2; D may be TRBD1 (5 bases). The CDR3 extends over 13 amino acids. The germline V gene encodes CDR1 SNHLY and CDR2 FYNNEI. Trimming shortened V by 5 bases and J by 8 bases, and 15 bases separated the two germline ends. This CDR3 reads CASSPGGTRGYTF. CDR3 DNA: TGTGCCAGCAGTCCCGGGGGGACGAGAGGCTACACCTTC.

The chain uses TRBV28 and TRBJ2-4; weak D call: TRBD2 (5 bases). The germline gives CDR1 MDHEN, CDR2 SYDVKM. CDR3 length equals 16 residues. The V gene lost 8 bases and the J gene lost 0 bases, with 17 bases spanning the gap. CDR3 in DNA: TGTGCCAGCGGGTGGGAGAGGGATTTAGCCAAAAACATTCAGTACTTC. Translating it yields CASGWERDLAKNIQYF.

This chain joins TRBV27 and TRBJ1-2, with D perhaps TRBD1 (6 bases). Trimming shortened V by 6 bases and J by 4 bases, and 21 bases separated the two germline ends. Germline V gene data show CDR1 as MNHEY and CDR2 as SMNVEV (reference sequence). The CDR3 runs to 16 residues. This chain's CDR3 is CASSLRGWGRFYGYTF. Written as DNA, the CDR3 is TGTGCCAGCAGCCTAAGGGGCTGGGGGCGGTTCTATGGCTACACCTTC.

This clone was recorded once. The CDR3 region is CASSSDSGRAVRWVEQFF. The DNA for the CDR3 is TGTGCCAGCAGCTCCGATAGCGGGAGGGCCGTTCGGTGGGTTGAGCAGTTCTTC. The chain recombines TRBV5-4 with TRBJ2-1, with 11 bases aligning to TRBD2. Looked up from germline, CDR1 is SGHNT and CDR2 is YYREEE (reference sequence). V lost 3 bases to trimming and J lost 9 bases; unmatched junction nucleotides: 17. The CDR3 has 18 amino acids.

V gene TRBV30 combines with J gene TRBJ2-1; 8 positions match TRBD2. Looked up from germline, CDR1 is GTSNPN and CDR2 is SVGIG (reference sequence). Trimming removed 0 bases from V and 5 bases from J; junction bases left unmatched: 3. CDR3 length equals 14 residues. CDR3 coding DNA: TGTGCCTGGAGTGTACGGGAGGGCCACAATGAGCAGTTCTTC. Encoded protein: CAWSVREGHNEQFF.

The rearrangement links TRBV4-3 to TRBJ2-7; 7 bases match TRBD1. V trimming: 3 bases; J trimming: 5 bases; junction bases outside the gene matches: 10. This CDR3 has 15 residues. Per the germline V gene, CDR1 is LGHNA and CDR2 is YSLEER. The CDR3 region is CASSQGWTGRNEQYF. The CDR3 nucleotides are TGCGCCAGCAGCCAGGGATGGACAGGAAGGAACGAGCAGTACTTC.

The chain combines TRBV28 with TRBJ1-5, with TRBD1 matching 9 bases. With 5 bases clipped from V and 4 bases from J, the junction kept 9 bases outside the gene matches. This CDR3 is 16 amino acids long. The germline CDR1 and CDR2 sequences are MDHEN and SYDVKM. CDR3 protein: CASSPRDRVLNQPQHF. The CDR3 DNA is TGTGCCAGCAGTCCAAGGGACAGGGTGTTAAATCAGCCCCAGCATTTT.

The rearrangement links TRBV5-1 to TRBJ2-7; 11 bases are shared with TRBD1. The germline gives CDR1 SGHRS, CDR2 YFSETQ. CDR3 length equals 18 residues. Losses at the gene ends were 5 bases for V and 4 bases for J; bases not matched to a gene: 17. In DNA form, the CDR3 reads TGCGCCAGCAGGTTAATTTACTCCTGGGGACAGGGGGGATACGAGCAGTACTTC. Translating gives CASRLIYSWGQGGYEQYF.

The chain carries TRBV5-6 and TRBJ2-7; 11 nucleotides agree with TRBD2. The germline V gene encodes CDR1 SGHDT and CDR2 YYEEEE. V lost 0 bases and J lost 2; bases outside the gene matches: 4. This CDR3 contains 16 residues. CDR3 sequence: CASSLVSSGRPYEQYF. Here the CDR3 DNA reads TGTGCCAGCAGCTTGGTTTCTAGCGGGAGGCCCTACGAGCAGTACTTC.

In DNA form, the CDR3 reads TGTGCCAGCAGTTACCGTAGCGGGAGACGGGAGACCCAGTACTTC. This sequence encodes CASSYRSGRRETQYF. This sequence joins TRBV6-5 and TRBJ2-5, with 9 bases lining up with TRBD2. The CDR3 has 15 residues. The V and J ends lost 2 bases and 5 bases, in that order; junction bases with no gene match: 6. CDR1 is MNHEY and CDR2 is SVGAGI in the germline V gene.

The V gene is TRBV12-5, the J gene TRBJ2-1, with 16 bases identical to TRBD2. Germline CDR1 reads LGHNT; CDR2 reads FRNRAP. V was clipped by 3 bases and J by 7 bases; unmatched bases: 9. This CDR3 has 18 amino acids. The CDR3 loop reads CASGFRGTSGRAKNEQFF. CDR3 DNA: TGTGCTAGTGGTTTTCGCGGGACTAGCGGGAGGGCCAAGAATGAGCAGTTCTTC.

The J gene is TRBJ2-1, the V gene TRBV6-6; possible D gene TRBD2, 6 bases. Germline loops: CDR1 MNHNY, CDR2 SVGAGI (reference sequence). The V and J ends lost 3 bases and 7 bases respectively, with 16 bases between them. The CDR3 loop spans 15 amino acids. The chain's CDR3 is CASSYLGTGQNEQFF. In DNA form, the CDR3 reads TGTGCCAGCAGTTATCTTGGGACTGGACAAAATGAGCAGTTCTTC.

V and J are TRBV27 and TRBJ2-1; TRBD2 matches 10 bases. Germline CDR1 and CDR2: MNHEY and SMNVEV (reference sequence). With 7 bases clipped from V and 2 bases from J, the junction kept 8 bases outside the gene matches. The CDR3 spans 16 residues. The CDR3 sequence: CASKPSGRRTYNEQFF. In nucleotides, the CDR3 is TGTGCCAGCAAACCTAGCGGGAGAAGGACCTACAATGAGCAGTTCTTC.

The V and J genes are TRBV4-3 and TRBJ2-3; 8 bases agree with TRBD2. This CDR3 contains 17 residues. The V and J ends lost 0 bases and 2 bases, in that order; junction bases with no gene match: 7. Germline CDR1 LGHNA, CDR2 YSLEER. The CDR3 bases are TGCGCCAGCAGCCAAGATAGGGCTAGCGGGCCCACAGATACGCAGTATTTT. It is translated as CASSQDRASGPTDTQYF.

V is TRBV27 and J is TRBJ2-7; possibly TRBD1 for D (5 bases). Germline V gene lookup returns CDR1 MNHEY and CDR2 SMNVEV (reference sequence). The CDR3 extends over 13 amino acids. Trimming removed 6 bases from V and 0 bases from J, with 9 bases in between. The DNA for the CDR3 is TGTGCCAGCAGGTACAGGTTCTCCTACGAGCAGTACTTC. It yields the protein CASRYRFSYEQYF.